One TCR beta chain is described in this entry. Its antigen is currently unknown. The sample is drawn from a study of OX40 agonist ivuxolimab in advanced cancers. Whole-study findings and limits: Low normalized clonal expansion also occurred in some nonresponding patients.

Clones were sequenced by immunoSEQ multiplex PCR, and TCRdb holds only the in-frame ones, with some missing. The table includes around 62,000 clones, around 90% detected once. Germline CDR1 reads MNHNY; CDR2 reads SVGAGI (reference sequence). V was pared by 4 bases and J by 4 bases, with 14 bases between. This CDR3 comprises 15 residues. Sequenced here: CD4+ or CD8+ T cells sorted from blood, sampled in a trial of the OX40 agonist ivuxolimab. The receptor comes from an adult with an advanced solid tumor such as melanoma, head and neck, liver or kidney cancer. The chain couples TRBV6-6 to TRBJ1-5; tentatively, D is TRBD1 (5 bases). CDR3 nucleotides: TGTGCCAGCAGTTCGAGGGGAGGGTCGAATCAGCCCCAGCATTTT. Amino acid sequence: CASSSRGGSNQPQHF.